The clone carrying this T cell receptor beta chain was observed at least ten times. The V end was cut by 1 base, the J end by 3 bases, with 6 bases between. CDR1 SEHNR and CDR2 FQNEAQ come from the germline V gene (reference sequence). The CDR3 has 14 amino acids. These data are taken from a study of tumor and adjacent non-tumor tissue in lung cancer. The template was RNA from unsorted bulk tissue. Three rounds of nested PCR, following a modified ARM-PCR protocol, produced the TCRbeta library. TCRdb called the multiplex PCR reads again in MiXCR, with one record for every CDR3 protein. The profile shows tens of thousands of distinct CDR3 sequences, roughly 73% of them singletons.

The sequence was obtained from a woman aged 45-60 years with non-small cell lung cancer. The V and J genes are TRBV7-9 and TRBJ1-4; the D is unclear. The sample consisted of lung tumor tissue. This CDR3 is CASSLEAANEKLFF. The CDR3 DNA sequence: TGTGCCAGCAGCTTAGAGGCAGCTAATGAAAAACTGTTTTTT.